The present T cell receptor beta chain was sequenced within a study of cytotoxic CD8 clonotypes in ibrutinib-treated CLL. Study findings and constraints: Clonality went higher at ibrutinib response and then dropped back toward baseline at progression. Different sampling times were used for sustained-remission and progressing patients. Public clonotypes were seen rarely and were contracted or stable on treatment.

The CDR3 extends over 14 amino acids. CDR1 MNHEY and CDR2 SVGAGI come from the germline V gene. The ends lost 6 bases at V and 0 bases at J; junction bases unmatched: 4. Concerning this clone itself: Its antigen is currently unknown.

The assay was immunoSEQ multiplex PCR, and TCRdb's table has in-frame clones only and misses some. The table records more than 8,500 clones, over 60% of them present only once. This rearrangement joins TRBV6-5 to TRBJ1-1; 7 nucleotides line up with TRBD1. The specimen comprised PBMCs, sampled before ibrutinib treatment. This clonotype was obtained from a human donor with chronic lymphocytic leukemia. CDR3 coding DNA: TGTGCCAGCAGCCGACAGGGCATGAACACTGAAGCTTTCTTT. It encodes CASSRQGMNTEAFF.